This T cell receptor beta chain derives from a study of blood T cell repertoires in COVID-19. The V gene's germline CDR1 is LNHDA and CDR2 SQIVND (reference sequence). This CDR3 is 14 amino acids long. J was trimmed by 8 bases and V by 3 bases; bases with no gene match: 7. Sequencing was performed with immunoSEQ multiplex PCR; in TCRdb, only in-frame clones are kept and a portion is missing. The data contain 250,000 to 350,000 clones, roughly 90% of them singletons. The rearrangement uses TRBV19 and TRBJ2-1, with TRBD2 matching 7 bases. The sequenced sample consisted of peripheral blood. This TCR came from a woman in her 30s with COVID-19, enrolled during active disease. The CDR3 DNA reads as TGTGCCAGTAGTATCCTCGGGAGGCAGGATGAGCAGTTCTTC. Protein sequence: CASSILGRQDEQFF. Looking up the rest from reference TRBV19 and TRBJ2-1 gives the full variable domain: DGGITQSPKYLFRKEGQNVTLSCEQNLNHDAMYWYRQDPGQGLRLIYYSQIVNDFQKGDIAEGYSVSREKKESFPLTVTSAQKNPTAFYLCASSILGRQDEQFFGPGTRLTVL.